This T cell receptor beta chain was observed in a study of blood T cell repertoires in COVID-19. Study-level information: Researchers got acute and convalescent COVID-19 samples from the United States, Italy and Spain. In each case, the material was cDNA or gDNA derived from T cells, B-cell-depleted T cells, or PBMCs.

After removal of 3 bases from V and 7 bases from J, the junction contained 8 bases not matched to a gene. Germline loops: CDR1 DFQATT, CDR2 SNEGSKA (reference sequence). This CDR3 spans 15 amino acids. Source study methods: Reference gene primer amplification gave nucleated cell count estimates. Libraries were prepared by immunoSEQ multiplex PCR; TCRdb keeps only in-frame clonotypes and omits some of them. V, J and clone size were drawn from that table, and D and trimming were deduced from the DNA. The sample lists about 120,000 clones, almost 70% occurring once. The sequencing input was peripheral blood. V is TRBV20-1 and J is TRBJ1-4; TRBD1 matches at 10 bases. This clonotype originated in a woman aged 70-85 years with acute or convalescent COVID-19. The CDR3 DNA follows: TGCAGTGCTAGTTCGACAGGGGGCGGCGGTGAAAAACTGTTTTTT. It specifies CSASSTGGGGEKLFF.